This T cell receptor beta chain was recorded in a study of shared clonotypes between healthy human individuals. Findings and limits, study-wide: Sorted-subset sequencing was shown by rarefaction to be incomplete despite large depth.

This clone occurred once. The antigen remains unidentified. V was pared by 4 bases and J by 7 bases, with 7 bases of the junction left unmatched. Germline V lookup: CDR1 MNHNY, CDR2 SVGAGI (reference sequence). This CDR3 has 14 amino acids. Sequencing was performed with immunoSEQ multiplex PCR; in TCRdb, only in-frame clones are kept and a portion is missing. The sample shows approximately 620,000 clones, roughly 97% of them seen only once. Naive CD4+ cells were CD45RA-selected; the remaining cells were memory. Sequencing was carried out using naive CD4+ T cells sorted from blood. Subset specified: CD45RA+ positively selected. V is TRBV6-6 and J is TRBJ2-5, with 9 bases identical to TRBD1. The TCR originated in a woman aged 25 to 45 in good health. Here the CDR3 reads CASSSPWGQGTQYF. DNA for the CDR3: TGTGCCAGCAGTTCCCCTTGGGGACAGGGGACCCAGTACTTC.